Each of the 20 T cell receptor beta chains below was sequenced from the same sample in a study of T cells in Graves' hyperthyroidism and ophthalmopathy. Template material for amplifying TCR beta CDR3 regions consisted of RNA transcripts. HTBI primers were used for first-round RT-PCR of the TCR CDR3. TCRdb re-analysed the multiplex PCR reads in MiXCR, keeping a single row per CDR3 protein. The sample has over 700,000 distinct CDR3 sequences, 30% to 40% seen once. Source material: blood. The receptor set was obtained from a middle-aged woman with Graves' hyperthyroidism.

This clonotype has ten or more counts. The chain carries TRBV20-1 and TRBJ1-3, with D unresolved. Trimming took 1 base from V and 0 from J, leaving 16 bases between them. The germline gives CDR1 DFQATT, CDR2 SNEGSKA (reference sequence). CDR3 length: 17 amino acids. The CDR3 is CSARASLVDSSGNTIYF. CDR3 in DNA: TGCAGTGCTAGAGCTAGTCTGGTCGATAGCTCTGGAAACACCATATATTTT.

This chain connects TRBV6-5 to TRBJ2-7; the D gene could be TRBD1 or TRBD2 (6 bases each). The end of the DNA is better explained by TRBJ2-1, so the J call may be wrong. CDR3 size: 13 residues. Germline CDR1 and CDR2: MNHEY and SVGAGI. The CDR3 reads CASSYGGHNEQFF. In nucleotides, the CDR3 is TGTGCCAGCAGTTACGGGGGGCACAATGAGCAGTTCTTC.

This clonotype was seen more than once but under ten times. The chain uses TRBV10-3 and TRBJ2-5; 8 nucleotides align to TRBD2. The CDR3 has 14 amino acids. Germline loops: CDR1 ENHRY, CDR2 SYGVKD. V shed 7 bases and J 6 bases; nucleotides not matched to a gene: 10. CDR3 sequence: CAINAGGAGKTQYF. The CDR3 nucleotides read TGTGCCATCAATGCCGGGGGGGCCGGAAAGACCCAGTACTTC.

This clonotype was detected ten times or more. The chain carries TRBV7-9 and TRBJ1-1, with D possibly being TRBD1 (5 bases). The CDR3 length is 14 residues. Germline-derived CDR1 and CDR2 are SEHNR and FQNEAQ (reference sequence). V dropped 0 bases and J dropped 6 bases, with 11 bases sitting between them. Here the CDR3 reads CASSLADSRPEAFF. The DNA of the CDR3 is TGTGCCAGCAGCTTAGCTGACAGCAGACCTGAAGCTTTCTTT.

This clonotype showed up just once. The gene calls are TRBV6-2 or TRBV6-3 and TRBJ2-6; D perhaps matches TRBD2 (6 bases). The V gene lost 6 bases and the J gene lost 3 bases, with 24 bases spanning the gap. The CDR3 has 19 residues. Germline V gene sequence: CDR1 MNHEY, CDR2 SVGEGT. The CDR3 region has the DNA TGTGCCAGCAGAGTGGGACGGGGCGGAGGGTCGTATGGGGCCAACGTCCTGACTTTC. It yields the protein CASRVGRGGGSYGANVLTF.

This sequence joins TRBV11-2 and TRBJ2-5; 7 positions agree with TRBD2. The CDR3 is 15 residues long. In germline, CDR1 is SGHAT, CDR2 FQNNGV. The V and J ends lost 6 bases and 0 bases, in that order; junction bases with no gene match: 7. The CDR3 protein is CASSSRRGYQETQYF. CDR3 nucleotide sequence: TGTGCCAGCAGTAGCCGGCGGGGGTACCAAGAGACCCAGTACTTC.

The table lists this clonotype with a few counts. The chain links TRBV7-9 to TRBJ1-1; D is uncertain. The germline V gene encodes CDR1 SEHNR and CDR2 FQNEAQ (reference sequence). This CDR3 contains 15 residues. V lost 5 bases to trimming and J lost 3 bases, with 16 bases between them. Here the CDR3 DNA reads TGTGCCAGCAGCCCCGTGGGGAAATCCTACACTGAAGCTTTCTTT. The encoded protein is CASSPVGKSYTEAFF.

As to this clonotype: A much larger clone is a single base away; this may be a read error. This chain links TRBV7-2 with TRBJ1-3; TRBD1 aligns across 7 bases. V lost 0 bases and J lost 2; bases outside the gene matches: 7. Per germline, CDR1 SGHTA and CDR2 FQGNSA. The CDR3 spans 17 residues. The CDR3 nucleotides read TGTGCCAGCAGCTTAGCTGGGGGGACAGAAACTGGAAACACCATATATTTT. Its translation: CASSLAGGTETGNTIYF.

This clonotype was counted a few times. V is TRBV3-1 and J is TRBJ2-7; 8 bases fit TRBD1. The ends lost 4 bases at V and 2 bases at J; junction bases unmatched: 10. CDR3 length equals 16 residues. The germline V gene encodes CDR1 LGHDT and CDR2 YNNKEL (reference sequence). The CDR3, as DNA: TGTGCCAGCAGCCCTACGGACAGGGTTAACACCTACGAGCAGTACTTC. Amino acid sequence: CASSPTDRVNTYEQYF.

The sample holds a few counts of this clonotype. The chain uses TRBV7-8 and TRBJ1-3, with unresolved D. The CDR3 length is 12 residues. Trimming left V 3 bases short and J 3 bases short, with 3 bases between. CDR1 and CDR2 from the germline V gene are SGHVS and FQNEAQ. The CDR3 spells CASSFDGNTIYF. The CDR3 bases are TGTGCCAGCAGCTTCGATGGAAACACCATATATTTT.

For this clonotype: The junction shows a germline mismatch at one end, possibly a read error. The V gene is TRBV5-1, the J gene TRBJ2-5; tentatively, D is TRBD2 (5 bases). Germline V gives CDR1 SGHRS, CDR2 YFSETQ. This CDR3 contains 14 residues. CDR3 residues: CASSPWTVKETQYF. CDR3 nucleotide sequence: TGTGCCAGCAGCCCCTGGACTGTAAAAGAGACCCAGTACTTC.

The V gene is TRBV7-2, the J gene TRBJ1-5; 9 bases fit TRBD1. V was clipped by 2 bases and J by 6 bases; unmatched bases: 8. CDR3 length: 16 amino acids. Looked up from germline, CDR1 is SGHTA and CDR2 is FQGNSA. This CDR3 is CASSLRTGAGPQPQHF. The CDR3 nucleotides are TGTGCCAGCAGCTTACGGACAGGGGCGGGGCCTCAGCCCCAGCATTTT.

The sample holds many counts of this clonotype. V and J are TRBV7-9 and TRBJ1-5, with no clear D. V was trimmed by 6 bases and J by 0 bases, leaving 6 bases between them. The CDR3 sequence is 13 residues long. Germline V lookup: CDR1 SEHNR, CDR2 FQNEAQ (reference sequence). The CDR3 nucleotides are TGTGCCAGCAGAGAAGATAGCAATCAGCCCCAGCATTTT. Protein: CASREDSNQPQHF.

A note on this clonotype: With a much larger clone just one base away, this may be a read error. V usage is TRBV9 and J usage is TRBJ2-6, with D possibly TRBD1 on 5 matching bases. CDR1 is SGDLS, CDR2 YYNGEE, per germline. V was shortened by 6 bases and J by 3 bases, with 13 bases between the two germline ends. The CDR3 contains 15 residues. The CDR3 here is CASNQGRVGANVLTF. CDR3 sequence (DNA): TGTGCCAGCAACCAGGGCAGGGTTGGGGCCAACGTCCTGACTTTC.

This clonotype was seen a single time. As DNA, the CDR3 is TGTGCCAGCAGGCTCGCGCAGGGGCTCACTGAAGCTTTCTTT. Protein: CASRLAQGLTEAFF. The rearrangement links TRBV7-3 to TRBJ1-1, with D maybe TRBD1 (6 bases). The germline gives CDR1 SGHTA, CDR2 FQGTGA. CDR3 size: 14 residues. Trimming removed 6 bases from V and 4 bases from J, with 15 bases in between. Full variable domain (outside the CDR3, taken from reference TRBV7-3 and TRBJ1-1): GAGVSQTPSNKVTEKGKYVELRCDPISGHTALYWYRQSLGQGPEFLIYFQGTGAADDSGLPNDRFFAVRPEGSVSTLKIQRTERGDSAVYLCASRLAQGLTEAFFGQGTRLTVV.

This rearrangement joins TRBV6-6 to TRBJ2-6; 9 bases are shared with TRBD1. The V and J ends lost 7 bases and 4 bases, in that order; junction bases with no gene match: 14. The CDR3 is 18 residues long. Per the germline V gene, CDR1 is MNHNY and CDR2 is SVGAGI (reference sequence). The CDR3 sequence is CASTSYRDRARGANVLTF. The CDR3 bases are TGTGCCAGCACCTCTTACCGGGACAGGGCTCGCGGGGCCAACGTCCTGACTTTC.

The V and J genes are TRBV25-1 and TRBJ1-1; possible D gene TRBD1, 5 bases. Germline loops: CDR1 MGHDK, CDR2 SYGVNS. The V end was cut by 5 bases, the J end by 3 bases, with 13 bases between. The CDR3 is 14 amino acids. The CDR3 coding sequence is TGTGCCAGCAGTTTAAGGCAGGGATACACTGAAGCTTTCTTT. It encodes CASSLRQGYTEAFF.

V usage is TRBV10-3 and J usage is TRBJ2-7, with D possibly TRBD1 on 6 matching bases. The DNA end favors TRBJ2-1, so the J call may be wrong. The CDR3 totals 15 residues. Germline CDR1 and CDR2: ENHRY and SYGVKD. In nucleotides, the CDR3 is TGTGCCATCTCCCCGACAGGCAGTTCGGCGGGTGAGCAGTTCTTC. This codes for CAISPTGSSAGEQFF.

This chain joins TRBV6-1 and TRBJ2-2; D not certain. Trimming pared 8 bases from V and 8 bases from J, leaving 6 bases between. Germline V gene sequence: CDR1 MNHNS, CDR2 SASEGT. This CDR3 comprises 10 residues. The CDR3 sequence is CASGRGELFF. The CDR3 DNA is TGTGCCAGCGGCCGGGGGGAGCTGTTTTTT.

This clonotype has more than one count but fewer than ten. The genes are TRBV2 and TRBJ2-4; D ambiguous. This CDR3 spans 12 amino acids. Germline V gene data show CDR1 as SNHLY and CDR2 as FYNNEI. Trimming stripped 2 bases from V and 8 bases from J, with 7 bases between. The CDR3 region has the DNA TGTGCCAGCAGTGAACTGCGAGACATTCAGTACTTC. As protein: CASSELRDIQYF.